These 5 T cell receptor beta chains share one sample of origin, sequenced in a study of blood T cells in healthy people across ages. Through a sample-barcoded 5' primer and a J-beta primer mix, a second PCR was run for roughly 7 to 12 cycles. TCRdb itself ran the 5' RACE reads through MiXCR, one entry per CDR3 protein. The table shows roughly 830,000 distinct CDR3 sequences, with around 62% occurring only once. Sequencing was done on a sample of blood. Source of these receptors: a man aged 25-40 years in good health.

V and J are TRBV11-2 and TRBJ2-2, with a weak D call TRBD2 (5 bases). CDR1 and CDR2 (germline): SGHAT, FQNNGV. The CDR3 is 15 amino acids. Trimming took off 4 bases at V and 1 base at J, with 10 bases between the two ends. This CDR3 is CASSWQDWNTGELFF. DNA for the CDR3: TGTGCCAGCAGCTGGCAGGACTGGAACACCGGGGAGCTGTTTTTT.

This clonotype was counted only a few times. This may be a read error: a much more frequent sequence differs by one nucleotide. The genes are TRBV10-3 and TRBJ2-3, with 7 bases aligning to TRBD2. The germline CDR1 and CDR2 sequences are ENHRY and SYGVKD. Trimming took 10 bases from V and 3 from J; bases not matched to a gene: 16. The CDR3 runs to 16 residues. The chain's CDR3 is CATEAPGRAGTDTQYF. CDR3 DNA: TGTGCCACCGAGGCCCCGGGACGAGCGGGGACAGATACGCAGTATTTT.

Turning to this clonotype: One junction end does not reproduce the germline sequence, and a read error may be involved. The chain carries TRBV7-7 and TRBJ2-3; TRBD2 agrees at 11 bases. CDR3 length: 18 amino acids. Germline CDR1 is SSHAT and CDR2 is FNYEAQ (reference sequence). The CDR3 region is CASSLGVAGGRGTDTQYF. DNA for the CDR3: TGTGCTAGCAGCTTAGGGGTAGCGGGGGGGCGAGGAACAGATACGCAGTATTTT.

This chain joins TRBV12-5 and TRBJ2-5, with 7 bases lining up with TRBD2. Germline assignment: CDR1 LGHNT and CDR2 FRNRAP. CDR3 size: 15 residues. With 7 bases clipped from V and 11 bases from J, the junction kept 19 bases outside the gene matches. CDR3 DNA sequence: TGTGCTAGTGTCCTGGGGAGGGAGGAGGACAATGAGCAGTACTTC. It encodes CASVLGREEDNEQYF.

This clonotype was seen more than once but under ten times. The rearrangement joins TRBV28 to TRBJ1-5; D not certain. V was trimmed by 5 bases and J by 0 bases, leaving 14 bases between them. CDR1 MDHEN and CDR2 SYDVKM come from the germline V gene. CDR3 length: 16 residues. The CDR3 is CASSLSTVSSNQPQHF. Here the CDR3 DNA reads TGTGCCAGCAGTCTATCCACAGTGAGTAGCAATCAGCCCCAGCATTTT.